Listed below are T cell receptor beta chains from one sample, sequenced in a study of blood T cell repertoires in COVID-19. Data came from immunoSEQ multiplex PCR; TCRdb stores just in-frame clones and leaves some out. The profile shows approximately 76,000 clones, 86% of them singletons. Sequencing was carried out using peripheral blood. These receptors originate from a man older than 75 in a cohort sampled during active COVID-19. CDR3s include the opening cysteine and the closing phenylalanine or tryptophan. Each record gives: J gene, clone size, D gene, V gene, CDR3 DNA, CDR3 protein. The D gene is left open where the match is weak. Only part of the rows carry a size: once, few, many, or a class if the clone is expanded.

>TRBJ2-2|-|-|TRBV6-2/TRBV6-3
TGTGCCAGCAGTTTGGGCGACGGATCGAACACCGGGGAGCTGTTTTTT
CASSLGDGSNTGELFF
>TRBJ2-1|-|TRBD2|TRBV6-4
TGTGCCAGCAGTCTTGTAGCGGGGGGGCACAATGAGCAGTTCTTC
CASSLVAGGHNEQFF
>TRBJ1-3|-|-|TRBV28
TGTGCCAGCAGTTTATCAGGGAACTCTGGAAACACCATATATTTT
CASSLSGNSGNTIYF
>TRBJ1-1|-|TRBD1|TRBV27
TGTGCCAGCAGTCCCTCCTGGGGGACAGGAAAGTCTGAAGCTTTCTTT
CASSPSWGTGKSEAFF
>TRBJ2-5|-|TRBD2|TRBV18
TGTGCCAGCTCACCACAGAATAGCGGGGCTGGCGAGACCCAGTACTTC
CASSPQNSGAGETQYF
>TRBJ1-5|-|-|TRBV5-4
TGTGCCAGCAGCCTGTACTACATCCAGCCCCAGCATTTT
CASSLYYIQPQHF
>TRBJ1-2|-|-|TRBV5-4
TGTGCCAGCAGCCCATCCGGGATTTCAAATCGCTACACCTTC
CASSPSGISNRYTF
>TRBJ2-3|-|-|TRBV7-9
TGTGCCAGCAGCTTAAGCATAGATACGCAGTATTTT
CASSLSIDTQYF
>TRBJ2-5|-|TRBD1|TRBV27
TGTGCCAGCAGCCCAACCCGGACAGGGCAAGAGACCCAGTACTTC
CASSPTRTGQETQYF
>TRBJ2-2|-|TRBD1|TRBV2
TGTGCCAGCAGTCGAGGGGGCTACGGCACCGGGGAGCTGTTTTTT
CASSRGGYGTGELFF
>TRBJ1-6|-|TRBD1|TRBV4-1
TGCGCCAGCAGCCCCAGGACAAGTGGTATACAGGGGGAGAATTCACCCCTCCACTTT
CASSPRTSGIQGENSPLHF
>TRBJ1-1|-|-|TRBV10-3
TGTGCCATCAGCCCAGCCAGGGTTGGGGCTGAAGCTTTCTTT
CAISPARVGAEAFF
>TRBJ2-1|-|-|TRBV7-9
TGTGCCAGCAGCTTAGCGCAGGGCCTGGGCTCCTACAATGAGCAGTTCTTC
CASSLAQGLGSYNEQFF
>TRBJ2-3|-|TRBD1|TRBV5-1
TGCGCCAGCAGCCCGAACCGACAGGGGGCGACAGATACGCAGTATTTT
CASSPNRQGATDTQYF
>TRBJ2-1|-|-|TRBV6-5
TGTGCCAGCAGTCCCCTCGACTTCGCGGGGCAGTTCTTC
CASSPLDFAGQFF
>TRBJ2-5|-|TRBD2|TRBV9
TGTGCCAGCAGCGTAGTGGTGGGGGGGCAAGAGACCCAGTACTTC
CASSVVVGGQETQYF
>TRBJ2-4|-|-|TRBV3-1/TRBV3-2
TGTGCCAGCAGCCAAAACGTAGTAGGGGGGGACATTCAGTACTTC
CASSQNVVGGDIQYF
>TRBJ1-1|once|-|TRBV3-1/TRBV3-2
TGTGCCAGCAGCCAAGACAACATGAACACTGAAGCTTTCTTT
CASSQDNMNTEAFF
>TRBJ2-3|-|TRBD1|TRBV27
TGTGCCAGCAGTCCCCGGGACAGGGGGCGTTTTGGAACAGATACGCAGTATTTT
CASSPRDRGRFGTDTQYF
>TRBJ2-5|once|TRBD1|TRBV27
TGTGCCAGCAGTTTAATAGGACAGGGGGACCAAGAGACCCAGTACTTC
CASSLIGQGDQETQYF
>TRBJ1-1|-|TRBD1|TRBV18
TGTGCCAGCTCACCGACAGGGGGTTTGACTGAAGCTTTCTTT
CASSPTGGLTEAFF
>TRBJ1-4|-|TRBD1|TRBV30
TGTGCCTGGAGCAAGGGGGACAGAACTAATGAAAAACTGTTTTTT
CAWSKGDRTNEKLFF
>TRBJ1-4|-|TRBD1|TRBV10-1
TGCGCCAGCAGTGAGACAGGGGAAAGAACTAATGAAAAACTGTTTTTT
CASSETGERTNEKLFF
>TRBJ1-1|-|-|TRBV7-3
TGTGCCAGCAGCGCAAACAGGGAAACTGAAGCTTTCTTT
CASSANRETEAFF
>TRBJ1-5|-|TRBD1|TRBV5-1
TGCGCCAGCAGCGAGGGACAGGCGGGCAATCAGCCCCAGCATTTT
CASSEGQAGNQPQHF
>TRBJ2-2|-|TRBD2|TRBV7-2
TGTGCCAGCAGCCCACGCGGGGGGCGGAACACCGGGGAGCTGTTTTTT
CASSPRGGRNTGELFF
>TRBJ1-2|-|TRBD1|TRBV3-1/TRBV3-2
TGTGCCAGCAGCCAGATCCAGGGGGACGGCTACACCTTC
CASSQIQGDGYTF
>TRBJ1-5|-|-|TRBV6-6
TGTGCCAGCATCGGGGGGGCTGGCAATCAGCCCCAGCATTTT
CASIGGAGNQPQHF
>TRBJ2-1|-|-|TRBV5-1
TGCGCCAGCAGCGGGGGATCCGCGGGGAGTGAGCAGTTCTTC
CASSGGSAGSEQFF
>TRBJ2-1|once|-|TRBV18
TGTGCCAGCTCACCAAACTTGCCACCCTACAATGAGCAGTTCTTC
CASSPNLPPYNEQFF
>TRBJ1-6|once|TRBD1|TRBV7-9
TGTGCCAGCGGACCGGGACAGGATAATTCACCCCTCCACTTT
CASGPGQDNSPLHF